A selection of T cell receptor beta chains follows, all from one sample in a study of CD8 T cells in Susac syndrome. From the immunoSEQ multiplex PCR reads, TCRdb called clonotypes with MiXCR, one entry per CDR3 protein. The sample consists of 300,000 to 350,000 distinct CDR3 sequences, about 91% of them appearing once. Sequencing input: CD4+ T cells from PBMCs. The receptors were sampled from a human donor with multiple sclerosis. The CDR3 runs from the conserved cysteine through the conserved F or W. Each record gives: J gene, V gene, clone size, D gene, CDR3 DNA, CDR3 protein. A D gene is named only where the DNA matches it firmly. For some rows the clone size is stated as once, few or many, or as a class when expanded; others skip it.

j_gene: TRBJ2-5
v_gene: TRBV29-1
abundance: NA
d_gene: NA
CDR3nt: TGCAGCGTTGGAATAACCGGGACCCCTAGAGAGACCCAGTACTTC
CDR3aa: CSVGITGTPRETQYF

j_gene: TRBJ1-1
v_gene: TRBV30
abundance: once
d_gene: NA
CDR3nt: TGTGCCTGGAGTGTACGAGAGTCGGACACTGAAGCTTTCTTT
CDR3aa: CAWSVRESDTEAFF

j_gene: TRBJ1-1
v_gene: TRBV13
abundance: NA
d_gene: NA
CDR3nt: TGTGCCAGCAGACTTCGGGTAGCCCAGGTGATGAACACTGAAGCTTTCTTT
CDR3aa: CASRLRVAQVMNTEAFF

j_gene: TRBJ2-7
v_gene: TRBV12-3/TRBV12-4
abundance: NA
d_gene: NA
CDR3nt: TGTGCCAGCAGTTTAAGGTTCGAGCAGTACTTC
CDR3aa: CASSLRFEQYF

j_gene: TRBJ2-2
v_gene: TRBV5-1
abundance: NA
d_gene: TRBD2
CDR3nt: TGCGCCAGCAGCCCCGGACTAGCGGGAGTGCGCACCGGGGAGCTGTTTTTT
CDR3aa: CASSPGLAGVRTGELFF

j_gene: TRBJ2-5
v_gene: TRBV29-1
abundance: once
d_gene: NA
CDR3nt: TGCAGCGCCCGTCGCTCGCCGGGACCAGAAGAGACCCAGTACTTC
CDR3aa: CSARRSPGPEETQYF

j_gene: TRBJ2-3
v_gene: TRBV6-2/TRBV6-3
abundance: NA
d_gene: NA
CDR3nt: TGTGCCAGCAGACGAGACAACACAGATACGCAGTATTTT
CDR3aa: CASRRDNTDTQYF

j_gene: TRBJ2-7
v_gene: TRBV20-1
abundance: NA
d_gene: NA
CDR3nt: TGCAGTGCTAACCGTCGGGCCTCGGGAAGGGGCTACGAGCAGTACTTC
CDR3aa: CSANRRASGRGYEQYF

j_gene: TRBJ2-2
v_gene: TRBV15
abundance: NA
d_gene: TRBD1
CDR3nt: TGTGCCACCAGCAGGGACAGGGAAGGAACCGGGGAGCTGTTTTTT
CDR3aa: CATSRDREGTGELFF

j_gene: TRBJ1-1
v_gene: TRBV12-3/TRBV12-4
abundance: few
d_gene: TRBD1
CDR3nt: TGTGCCAGCAGCGGTCCCGGGACAGGGACGATCACTGAAGCTTTCTTT
CDR3aa: CASSGPGTGTITEAFF

j_gene: TRBJ2-5
v_gene: TRBV3-1
abundance: NA
d_gene: NA
CDR3nt: TGTGCCAGCAGCCAAGAATTAGCTCGGGAGACCCAGTACTTC
CDR3aa: CASSQELARETQYF

j_gene: TRBJ1-2
v_gene: TRBV6-5
abundance: once
d_gene: TRBD1
CDR3nt: TGTGCCGCCTCGGACAGGGGCCTTAACTATGGCTACACCTTC
CDR3aa: CAASDRGLNYGYTF

j_gene: TRBJ2-1
v_gene: TRBV25-1
abundance: NA
d_gene: TRBD2
CDR3nt: TGTGCCAGCCGCTGGGCGGGAGATAGGAATGAGCAGTTCTTC
CDR3aa: CASRWAGDRNEQFF

j_gene: TRBJ2-1
v_gene: TRBV7-9
abundance: NA
d_gene: TRBD1
CDR3nt: TGTGCCGGTGGGAGAGGGGGCTCCTCCTACAATGAGCAGTTCTTC
CDR3aa: CAGGRGGSSYNEQFF

j_gene: TRBJ1-2
v_gene: TRBV4-1
abundance: NA
d_gene: NA
CDR3nt: TGCGCCAGCAGCCAAGACTTCTTGGGTGGCTACACCTTC
CDR3aa: CASSQDFLGGYTF

j_gene: TRBJ1-1
v_gene: TRBV7-9
abundance: once
d_gene: NA
CDR3nt: TGTGCCAGCAGCTTAAGTGTCAGAGCGAACACTGAAGCTTTCTTT
CDR3aa: CASSLSVRANTEAFF

j_gene: TRBJ1-6
v_gene: TRBV6-5
abundance: NA
d_gene: NA
CDR3nt: TGTGCCAGCAGTTACTCGATGGCAGGGCTTGGGGTAAGACCCCTCCACTTT
CDR3aa: CASSYSMAGLGVRPLHF

j_gene: TRBJ1-2
v_gene: TRBV20-1
abundance: NA
d_gene: NA
CDR3nt: TGCAGTGCTAGAGATGGCGGAGGACTCACAACCGCTTATGGCTACACCTTC
CDR3aa: CSARDGGGLTTAYGYTF

j_gene: TRBJ1-5
v_gene: TRBV4-1
abundance: once
d_gene: TRBD1
CDR3nt: TGCGCCAGCAGCCAAGAGGGTTGGAGGGGGCCGAATCAGCCCCAGCATTTT
CDR3aa: CASSQEGWRGPNQPQHF

j_gene: TRBJ2-7
v_gene: TRBV10-2
abundance: NA
d_gene: TRBD2
CDR3nt: TGCGCCAGCAGTGATTCCCACAGGACTAGCGTAAACGAGCAGTACTTC
CDR3aa: CASSDSHRTSVNEQYF

j_gene: TRBJ2-7
v_gene: TRBV20-1
abundance: NA
d_gene: TRBD1
CDR3nt: TGCAGTGCTTGCTTGACAGGGCTCAACGAGCAGTACTTC
CDR3aa: CSACLTGLNEQYF

j_gene: TRBJ1-2
v_gene: TRBV2
abundance: few
d_gene: NA
CDR3nt: TGTGCCAGCACGGGCGGGAACTATGGCTACACCTTC
CDR3aa: CASTGGNYGYTF

j_gene: TRBJ2-7
v_gene: TRBV7-8
abundance: NA
d_gene: TRBD2
CDR3nt: TGTGCCAGCAGCTTACTAGCGGGAGTTGGTGAGCAGTACTTC
CDR3aa: CASSLLAGVGEQYF

j_gene: TRBJ2-5
v_gene: TRBV5-1
abundance: NA
d_gene: TRBD2
CDR3nt: TGCGCCAGCAGCTTGGCCGGCCCCGGGGGGCAAGAGACCCAGTACTTC
CDR3aa: CASSLAGPGGQETQYF

j_gene: TRBJ2-7
v_gene: TRBV7-2
abundance: NA
d_gene: NA
CDR3nt: TGTGCCAGCAGCTTAGGGGGACTCAACTACGAGCAGTACTTC
CDR3aa: CASSLGGLNYEQYF

j_gene: TRBJ1-2
v_gene: TRBV18
abundance: NA
d_gene: TRBD1
CDR3nt: TGTGCCAGCTCCACAGGGGACTATGGCTACACCTTC
CDR3aa: CASSTGDYGYTF

j_gene: TRBJ2-7
v_gene: TRBV20-1
abundance: few
d_gene: TRBD2
CDR3nt: TGCAGTGCTAGGCCCAGCGGGACGAACGAGCAGTACTTC
CDR3aa: CSARPSGTNEQYF

j_gene: TRBJ1-3
v_gene: TRBV12-3/TRBV12-4
abundance: NA
d_gene: TRBD1
CDR3nt: TGTGCCAGCAGAAGACAGGGAAGTGGAAACACCATATATTTT
CDR3aa: CASRRQGSGNTIYF

j_gene: TRBJ2-3
v_gene: TRBV12-3/TRBV12-4
abundance: NA
d_gene: TRBD2
CDR3nt: TGTGCCAGCAGTTTAGCTAGCGGGGTTTGGACAGATACGCAGTATTTT
CDR3aa: CASSLASGVWTDTQYF

j_gene: TRBJ2-6
v_gene: TRBV5-6
abundance: NA
d_gene: NA
CDR3nt: TGTGCCAGCAGTTCCACCCTTCCTGGGGCCAACGTCCTGACTTTC
CDR3aa: CASSSTLPGANVLTF

j_gene: TRBJ1-2
v_gene: TRBV29-1
abundance: NA
d_gene: NA
CDR3nt: TGCAGCGGTGGGACGGGCGGCGGGGGAGGCTACACCTTC
CDR3aa: CSGGTGGGGGYTF

j_gene: TRBJ2-5
v_gene: TRBV11-2
abundance: NA
d_gene: TRBD1
CDR3nt: TGTGCCAGCAACGTTCAGGGGGCCCAAGAGACCCAGTACTTC
CDR3aa: CASNVQGAQETQYF

j_gene: TRBJ1-5
v_gene: TRBV20-1
abundance: once
d_gene: NA
CDR3nt: TGCAGTCCCGCTAGCAATCAGCCCCAGCATTTT
CDR3aa: CSPASNQPQHF

j_gene: TRBJ2-6
v_gene: TRBV7-2
abundance: NA
d_gene: TRBD1
CDR3nt: TGTGCCAGCAGCCCCCGGGACAGCCCACGCTCTGGGGCCAACGTCCTGACTTTC
CDR3aa: CASSPRDSPRSGANVLTF

j_gene: TRBJ2-2
v_gene: TRBV14
abundance: NA
d_gene: NA
CDR3nt: TGTGCCAGCAGCCATAGAGGTCCCACGAACACCGGGGAGCTGTTTTTT
CDR3aa: CASSHRGPTNTGELFF

j_gene: TRBJ2-7
v_gene: TRBV4-1
abundance: NA
d_gene: NA
CDR3nt: TGCGCCAGCAGCCAAACCTGGGACCGAGCCTACGAGCAGTACTTC
CDR3aa: CASSQTWDRAYEQYF

j_gene: TRBJ1-1
v_gene: TRBV29-1
abundance: NA
d_gene: NA
CDR3nt: TGCAGCGTTCCCGGACAGTCCACTGAAGCTTTCTTT
CDR3aa: CSVPGQSTEAFF